This record looks at one TCR beta chain sequence and its context. What it recognizes is unknown. Produced via immunoSEQ multiplex PCR; TCRdb's table is partial and in-frame only. In the table there are more than 25,000 clones, 70% to 85% of which are singletons. This specimen comes from a study of radiotherapy plus CTLA-4 blockade in lung cancer. Study in general: Objective responses were observed in approximately 20% of patients, and disease control was achieved by over 30%. Study observations and caveats: Reports state that early shifts in blood T cell clones, with interferon-beta, best predicted response. Peripheral blood showed expansion of tumor-derived TCR clones after radiotherapy and ipilimumab.

Germline V gene data show CDR1 as WSHSY and CDR2 as SAAADI. V shed 1 base and J shed 2 bases, with 14 bases lying between them. The CDR3 covers 16 residues. The study gave focal radiation plus ipilimumab CTLA-4 blockade to patients with chemo-refractory metastatic non-small-cell lung cancer. The sample consisted of peripheral blood, taken from a patient treated with radiotherapy plus ipilimumab. This clonotype was obtained from a human donor with non-small cell lung cancer who had stable disease on radiotherapy plus ipilimumab. The chain couples TRBV10-2 to TRBJ1-2, with D possibly TRBD1 on 5 matching bases. The DNA for the CDR3 is TGCGCCAGCAGTGAGTTCTCCGGGGCCCTAAACTATGGCTACACCTTC. Its translation is CASSEFSGALNYGYTF.